The rows below give T cell receptor beta chains drawn from one sample of a study of blood T cell repertoires in COVID-19. TCRdb's copy holds only in-frame clones and misses some; the assay was immunoSEQ multiplex PCR. The sample lists 150,000 to 200,000 clones; 80% to 90% were seen once. The source material was peripheral blood. Receptor source: a woman in her 70s with acute or convalescent COVID-19. CDR3s include the opening cysteine and the closing phenylalanine or tryptophan. A D gene is named only where the DNA matches it firmly. Part of the rows lack a size; the others show once, few, many or a class for expanded clones.

v_call	j_call	d_call	clone_size	cdr3_aa	cdr3_nt
TRBV19	TRBJ1-2	TRBD1	NA	CASTAGTGDSNYGYTF	TGTGCCAGTACCGCAGGGACAGGTGATTCTAACTATGGCTACACCTTC
TRBV6-6	TRBJ1-6	TRBD1	NA	CASYAGQQRLSPLHF	TGTGCCAGCTATGCGGGACAGCAGAGACTATCACCCCTCCACTTT
TRBV6-5	TRBJ1-4	NA	NA	CASSLRGYEKLFF	TGTGCCAGCTCCTTAAGGGGGTATGAAAAACTGTTTTTT
TRBV10-3	TRBJ1-1	TRBD1	few	CATGTGDTEAFF	TGTGCCACCGGGACAGGGGACACTGAAGCTTTCTTT
TRBV6-5	TRBJ1-2	TRBD1	NA	CASSWGQGSGYTF	TGTGCCAGCAGTTGGGGACAGGGGTCTGGCTACACCTTC
TRBV18	TRBJ1-2	NA	NA	CASSPPTRASGYTF	TGTGCCAGCTCACCACCTACCAGGGCGAGTGGCTACACCTTC
TRBV6-5	TRBJ1-1	NA	few	CASSYREARTEAFF	TGTGCCAGCAGTTACCGGGAGGCCCGCACTGAAGCTTTCTTT
TRBV5-1	TRBJ2-1	TRBD2	NA	CASSRTSGSSYEQFF	TGCGCCAGCAGCCGGACTAGCGGGAGTAGCTATGAGCAGTTCTTC
TRBV3-1/TRBV3-2	TRBJ2-7	TRBD1	NA	CASSYGTGLYEQYF	TGTGCCAGCAGCTACGGGACAGGCCTCTACGAGCAGTACTTC
TRBV19	TRBJ1-5	TRBD1	NA	CASSPRQGNSNQPQHF	TGTGCCAGTAGTCCTCGACAGGGGAATAGCAATCAGCCCCAGCATTTT
TRBV6-4	TRBJ1-6	TRBD1	NA	CASSLQGGSPLHF	TGTGCCAGCAGCCTACAGGGGGGGTCACCCCTCCACTTT
TRBV6-5	TRBJ1-5	NA	NA	CASSYSRGSNQPQHF	TGTGCCAGCAGTTACTCGAGAGGTAGCAATCAGCCCCAGCATTTT
TRBV12-3/TRBV12-4	TRBJ2-1	TRBD1	few	CASSWTGRNEQFF	TGTGCCAGCAGTTGGACAGGGCGGAATGAGCAGTTCTTC
TRBV5-5	TRBJ1-1	NA	NA	CASSFQTGPGTEAFF	TGTGCCAGCAGCTTCCAGACAGGACCGGGCACTGAAGCTTTCTTT
TRBV18	TRBJ2-3	NA	once	CASSPPGQSTDTQYF	TGTGCCAGCTCACCCCCGGGACAAAGCACAGATACGCAGTATTTT
TRBV4-3	TRBJ1-5	NA	NA	CASSPQWNQPQHF	TGCGCCAGCAGCCCCCAGTGGAATCAGCCCCAGCATTTT
TRBV21-1	TRBJ2-7	NA	NA	CASLLNLPGQSSYEQYF	TGTGCCAGCCTGCTTAATCTTCCGGGACAAAGCTCCTACGAGCAGTACTTC
TRBV5-1	TRBJ1-1	NA	NA	CASSLASGILNTEAFF	TGCGCCAGCAGCTTGGCCAGTGGCATTCTGAACACTGAAGCTTTCTTT
TRBV4-3	TRBJ2-2	TRBD1	NA	CASSQGLGRGRTGELFF	TGCGCCAGCAGCCAAGGGCTGGGCAGGGGGCGGACCGGGGAGCTGTTTTTT
TRBV7-9	TRBJ1-1	NA	NA	CASSLEVNTEAFF	TGTGCCAGCAGCCTGGAGGTAAACACTGAAGCTTTCTTT
TRBV25-1	TRBJ1-2	NA	NA	CASSDGGAYGYTF	TGTGCCAGCAGTGATGGGGGGGCGTATGGCTACACCTTC
TRBV7-9	TRBJ2-3	TRBD2	NA	CASSKGLAGLTDTQYF	TGTGCCAGCAGCAAGGGACTAGCGGGACTTACAGATACGCAGTATTTT
TRBV6-5	TRBJ1-2	TRBD1	NA	CASTRDSLNYGYTF	TGTGCCAGCACCCGGGACAGTCTAAACTATGGCTACACCTTC
TRBV6-6	TRBJ2-7	NA	NA	CASSSRGGPYEQYF	TGTGCCAGCAGTTCAAGGGGAGGCCCCTACGAGCAGTACTTC